The T cell receptor (beta chain) under discussion was sequenced for a study of T-cell reconstitution after alpha-beta-depleted transplantation in children. Whole-study results and caveats: Recipient T cells and thymic progenitors that survived gave rise to the high TCRbeta diversity observed at day 60 in some patients. At around two months after transplant, the alpha-beta T cells were reportedly derived from several hundred expanded clones that came from non-depleted graft cells. One year post-transplant, T-cell counts and diversity were largely derived from T cells produced anew.

TCRbeta library preparation incorporated unique molecular identifiers. TCRdb reprocessed the PCR reads with MiXCR, giving one entry per CDR3 protein. This sample has some 310,000 distinct CDR3 sequences, with around 20% found just once. This clonotype appeared a few times. Antigen: not known. The sequence was collected from a male patient younger than 18 who had a stem cell transplant for acute lymphoblastic leukemia, so the T cells may come from the graft donor. The sequences come from PBMCs, mostly from graft donor cells, collected 180 days after TCRalphabeta/CD19-depleted stem cell transplant.

The CDR3 reads CASSGDPNQPQHF. Here the CDR3 DNA reads TGCGCCAGCAGCGGGGACCCTAATCAGCCCCAGCATTTT. This chain connects TRBV5-1 to TRBJ1-5, with D possibly being TRBD1 (5 bases). Trimming pared 4 bases from V and 4 bases from J, leaving 9 bases between. Per germline, CDR1 SGHRS and CDR2 YFSETQ. The CDR3 has 13 amino acids.